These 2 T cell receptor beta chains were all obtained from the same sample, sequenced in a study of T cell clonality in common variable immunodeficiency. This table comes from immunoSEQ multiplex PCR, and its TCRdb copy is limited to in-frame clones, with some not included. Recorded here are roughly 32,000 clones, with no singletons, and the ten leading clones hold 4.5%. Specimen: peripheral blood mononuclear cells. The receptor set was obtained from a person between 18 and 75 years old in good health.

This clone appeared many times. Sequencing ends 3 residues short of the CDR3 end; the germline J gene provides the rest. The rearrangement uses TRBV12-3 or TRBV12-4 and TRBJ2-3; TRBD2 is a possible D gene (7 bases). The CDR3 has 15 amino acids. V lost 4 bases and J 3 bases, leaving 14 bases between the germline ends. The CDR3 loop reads CASSYGGRVTDTQYF. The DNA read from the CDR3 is TGTGCCAGCAGTTACGGGGGGCGCGTGACAGATACG.

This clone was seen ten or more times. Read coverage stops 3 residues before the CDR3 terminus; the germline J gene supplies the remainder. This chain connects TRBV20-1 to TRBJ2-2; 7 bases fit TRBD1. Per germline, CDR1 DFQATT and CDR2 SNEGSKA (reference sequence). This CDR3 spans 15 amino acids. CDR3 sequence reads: CSGRPTGSGANVLFF. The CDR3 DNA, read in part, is TGCAGTGGTAGGCCGACAGGGTCTGGGGCCAACGTG.